The clone carrying this TCR beta chain is termed medium-sized (0.01 to 0.1%). The antigen is unknown. This entry is derived from a study of neoadjuvant anti-PD-1 for oral cavity cancer. General study points: Treg/Th17 ratio rose with pretreatment blood and fell with post-treatment tumor TCRbeta clonality.

V gave up 4 bases and J gave up 11 bases, with 14 bases separating them. CDR3 size: 12 residues. CDR1 is SGHDN and CDR2 is FVKESK in the germline V gene. Assay: immunoSEQ multiplex PCR; the TCRdb copy retains only in-frame clones and omits some. The sample consists of about 23,000 clones, about 25% of them appearing once. The time point was: after neoadjuvant nivolumab, at surgical resection. Patients were newly diagnosed with stage II-IVA oral cavity squamous cell carcinoma without prior systemic or radiation treatment. Sequencing was performed on tumor tissue, taken after nivolumab (anti-PD-1) treatment. The chain is built from TRBV14 and TRBJ1-1, with D perhaps TRBD1 (6 bases). The receptor was isolated from a person aged 35-79 years with oral cavity squamous cell carcinoma. The CDR3 loop reads CASSLSGTRAFF. DNA of the CDR3: TGTGCCAGCAGCCTTTCCGGGACAAGGGCTTTCTTT.